This T cell receptor (beta chain) was identified in a study of blood T cell repertoires in COVID-19. Study-wide background: T cells, B-cell-depleted T cells, or PBMCs supplied cDNA or gDNA.

CDR1 ENHRY and CDR2 SYGVKD come from the germline V gene. V lost 3 bases, J lost 6 bases, and 12 bases stayed unmatched. The CDR3 runs 16 residues. Enrollment of patients from Seattle took place during active infection, with longitudinal follow-up. Method: immunoSEQ multiplex PCR; TCRdb's copy keeps in-frame clones and lacks some. In the table there are fewer than 300,000 clones, roughly 80% of which are singletons. Source material: peripheral blood. The V and J genes are TRBV10-3 and TRBJ1-2; 8 nucleotides agree with TRBD1. The clonotype was recovered from a human donor with COVID-19, enrolled during active disease. The donor label of this sample is uncertain. The DNA for the CDR3 is TGTGCCATCAGTGAAACCCAAAGACAGGGGATTAATGGCTACACCTTC. It encodes CAISETQRQGINGYTF.